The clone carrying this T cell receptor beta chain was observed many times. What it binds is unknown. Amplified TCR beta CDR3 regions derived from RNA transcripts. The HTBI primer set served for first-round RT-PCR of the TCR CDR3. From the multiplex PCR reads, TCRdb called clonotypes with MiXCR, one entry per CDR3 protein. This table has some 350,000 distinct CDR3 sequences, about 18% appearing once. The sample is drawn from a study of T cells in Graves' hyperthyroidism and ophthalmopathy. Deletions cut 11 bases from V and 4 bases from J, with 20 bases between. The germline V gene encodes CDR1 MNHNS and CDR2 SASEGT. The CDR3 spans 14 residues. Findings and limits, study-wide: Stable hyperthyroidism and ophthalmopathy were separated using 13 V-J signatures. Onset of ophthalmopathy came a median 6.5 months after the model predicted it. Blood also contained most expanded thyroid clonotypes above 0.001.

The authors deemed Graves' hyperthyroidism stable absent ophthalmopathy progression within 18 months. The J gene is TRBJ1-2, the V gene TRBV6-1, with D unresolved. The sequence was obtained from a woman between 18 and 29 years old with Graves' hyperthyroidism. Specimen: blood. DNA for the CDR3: TGTGCCTCAGCAAAAGTCGAGCAATTCTATGGCTACACCTTC. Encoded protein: CASAKVEQFYGYTF.